This T cell receptor beta chain was obtained from a study of cytomegalovirus exposure and HLA in healthy donors. With regard to this clone: Its target is not known.

The CDR3 length is 11 residues. The V gene's germline CDR1 is DFQATT and CDR2 SNEGSKA (reference sequence). The ends were cut back, 3 bases at V and 3 bases at J, with 4 bases in the middle. PCR was performed using 60 Vbeta and 13 Jbeta primers. TCRdb's copy holds only in-frame clones and misses some; the assay was immunoSEQ multiplex PCR. The sample lists around 120,000 clones, roughly 80% occurring once. Study results and limitations: From TCR beta sequences, most subjects' HLA-A and HLA-B alleles were reportedly predicted accurately. Later, TCR association rates were found to vary by HLA locus, highest for DRB1 and lowest for HLA-C.

The sequence came from a man aged 50-60 years in good health and CMV-seropositive. The sequenced material came from PBMCs. V and J are TRBV20-1 and TRBJ2-3; no clear D gene. The CDR3 here is CSASHTDTQYF. The DNA of the CDR3 is TGCAGTGCTAGTCATACAGATACGCAGTATTTT.